This record concerns one TCR beta chain sequence. Its target is not known. This sample was taken from a study of CD8 T cells in ankylosing spondylitis. In making TCR beta libraries, quantitative 5'-RACE with molecular barcodes was used. TCRdb re-called the 5' RACE reads with MiXCR, one entry per CDR3 protein. The data hold 250,000 or so distinct CDR3 sequences, with roughly a tenth observed a single time. The CDR3 sequence is 17 residues long. Germline V gene sequence: CDR1 MNHEY, CDR2 SVGAGI. V lost 3 bases to trimming and J lost 0 bases, with 15 bases between them. Broader study findings: The study looked at matched synovial fluid samples from ankylosing spondylitis patients. Disease-linked clones were reported to be significantly enriched there. What appeared characteristic of ankylosing spondylitis blood was a TCR beta motif of fewer than ten highly homologous variants. Relatively scarce in peripheral blood, disease-linked clones were CD8+.

The sample comprised blood, either unsorted or a sorted T cell fraction (not recorded which). The TCR sequence derives from a male donor with ankylosing spondylitis or in good health (not recorded which). This chain uses TRBV6-5 with TRBJ1-3; no definite D call. The CDR3 loop reads CASSYRPLQFSGNTIYF. DNA for the CDR3: TGTGCCAGCAGTTATCGACCCCTCCAGTTCTCTGGAAACACCATATATTTT.